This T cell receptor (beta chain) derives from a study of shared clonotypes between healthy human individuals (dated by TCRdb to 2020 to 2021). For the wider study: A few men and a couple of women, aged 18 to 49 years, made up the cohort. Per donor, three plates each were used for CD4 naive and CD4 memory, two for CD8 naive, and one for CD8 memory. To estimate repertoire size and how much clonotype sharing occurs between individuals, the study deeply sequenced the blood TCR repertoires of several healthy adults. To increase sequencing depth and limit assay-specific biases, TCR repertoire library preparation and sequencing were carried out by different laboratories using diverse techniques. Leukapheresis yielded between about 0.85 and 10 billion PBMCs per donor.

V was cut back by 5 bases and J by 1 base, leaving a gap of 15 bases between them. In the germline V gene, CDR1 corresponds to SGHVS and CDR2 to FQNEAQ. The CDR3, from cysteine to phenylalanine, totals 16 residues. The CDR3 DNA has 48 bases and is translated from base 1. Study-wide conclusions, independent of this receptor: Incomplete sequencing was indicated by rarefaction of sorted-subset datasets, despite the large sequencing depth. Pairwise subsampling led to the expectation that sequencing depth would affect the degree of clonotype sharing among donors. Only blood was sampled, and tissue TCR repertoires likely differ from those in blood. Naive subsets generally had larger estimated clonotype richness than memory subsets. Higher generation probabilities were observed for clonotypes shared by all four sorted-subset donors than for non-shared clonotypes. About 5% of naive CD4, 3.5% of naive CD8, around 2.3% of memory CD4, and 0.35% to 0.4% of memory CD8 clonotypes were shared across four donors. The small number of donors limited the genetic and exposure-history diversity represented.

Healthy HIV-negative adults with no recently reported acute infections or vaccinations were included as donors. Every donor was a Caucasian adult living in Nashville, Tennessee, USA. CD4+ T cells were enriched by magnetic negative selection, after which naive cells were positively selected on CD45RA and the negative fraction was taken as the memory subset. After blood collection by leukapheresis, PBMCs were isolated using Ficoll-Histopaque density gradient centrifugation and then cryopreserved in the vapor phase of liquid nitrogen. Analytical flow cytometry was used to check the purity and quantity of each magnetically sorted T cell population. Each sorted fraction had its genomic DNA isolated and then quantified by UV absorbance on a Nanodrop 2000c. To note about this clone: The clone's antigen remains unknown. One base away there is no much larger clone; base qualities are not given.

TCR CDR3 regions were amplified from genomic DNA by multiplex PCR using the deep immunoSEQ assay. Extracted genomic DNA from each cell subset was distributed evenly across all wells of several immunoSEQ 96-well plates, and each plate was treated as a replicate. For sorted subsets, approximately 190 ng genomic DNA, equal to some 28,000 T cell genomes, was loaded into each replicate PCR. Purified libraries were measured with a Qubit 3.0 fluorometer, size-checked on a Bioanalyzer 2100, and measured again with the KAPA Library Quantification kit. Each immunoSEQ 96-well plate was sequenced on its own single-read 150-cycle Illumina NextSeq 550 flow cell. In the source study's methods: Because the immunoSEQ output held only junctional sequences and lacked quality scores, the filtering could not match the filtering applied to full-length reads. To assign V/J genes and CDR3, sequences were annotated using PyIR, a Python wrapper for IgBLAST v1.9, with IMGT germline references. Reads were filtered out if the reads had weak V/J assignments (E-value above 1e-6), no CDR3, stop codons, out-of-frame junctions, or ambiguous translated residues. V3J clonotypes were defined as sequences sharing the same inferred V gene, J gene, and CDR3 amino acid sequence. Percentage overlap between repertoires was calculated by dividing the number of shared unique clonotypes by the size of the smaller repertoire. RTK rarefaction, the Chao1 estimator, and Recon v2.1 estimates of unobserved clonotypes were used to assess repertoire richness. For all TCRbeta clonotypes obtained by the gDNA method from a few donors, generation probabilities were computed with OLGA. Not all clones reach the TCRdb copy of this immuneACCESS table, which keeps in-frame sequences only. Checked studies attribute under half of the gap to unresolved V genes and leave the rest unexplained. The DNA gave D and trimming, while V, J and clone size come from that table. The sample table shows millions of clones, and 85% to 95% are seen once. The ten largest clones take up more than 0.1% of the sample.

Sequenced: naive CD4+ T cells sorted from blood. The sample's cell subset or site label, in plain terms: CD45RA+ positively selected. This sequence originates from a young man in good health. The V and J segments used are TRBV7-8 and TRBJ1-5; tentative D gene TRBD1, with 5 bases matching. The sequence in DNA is TGTGCCAGCAGCCCCCAGGGCTTGGGAAGCAATCAGCCCCAGCATTTT. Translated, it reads CASSPQGLGSNQPQHF.